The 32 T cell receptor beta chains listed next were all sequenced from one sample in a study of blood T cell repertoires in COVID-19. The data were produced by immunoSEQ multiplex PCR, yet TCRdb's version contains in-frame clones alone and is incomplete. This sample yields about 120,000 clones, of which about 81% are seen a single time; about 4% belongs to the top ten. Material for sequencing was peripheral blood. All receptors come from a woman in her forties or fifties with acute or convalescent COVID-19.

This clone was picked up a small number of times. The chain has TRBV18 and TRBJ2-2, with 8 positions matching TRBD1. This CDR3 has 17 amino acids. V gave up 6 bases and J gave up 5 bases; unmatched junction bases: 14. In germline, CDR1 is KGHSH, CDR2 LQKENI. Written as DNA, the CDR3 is TGTGCCAGCTCCGTTTCCAGGACAGGGTCGTCGACCGGGGAGCTGTTTTTT. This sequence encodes CASSVSRTGSSTGELFF.

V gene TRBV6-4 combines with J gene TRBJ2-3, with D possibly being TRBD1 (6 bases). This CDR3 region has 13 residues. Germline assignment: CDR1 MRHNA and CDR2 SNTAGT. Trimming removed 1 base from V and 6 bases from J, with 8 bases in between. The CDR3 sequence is CASSDFQGDTQYF. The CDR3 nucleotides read TGTGCCAGCAGTGACTTTCAGGGGGATACGCAGTATTTT.

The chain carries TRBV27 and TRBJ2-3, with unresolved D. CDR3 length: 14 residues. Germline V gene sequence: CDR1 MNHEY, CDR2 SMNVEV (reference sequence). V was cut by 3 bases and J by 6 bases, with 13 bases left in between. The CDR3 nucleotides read TGTGCCAGCAGTTTGGGTGTCGTCGGGGATACGCAGTATTTT. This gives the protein CASSLGVVGDTQYF.

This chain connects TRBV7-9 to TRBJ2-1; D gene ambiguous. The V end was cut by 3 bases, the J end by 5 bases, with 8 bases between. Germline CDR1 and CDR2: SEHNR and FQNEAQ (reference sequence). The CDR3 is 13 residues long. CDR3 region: CASSLRSDNEQFF. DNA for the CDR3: TGTGCCAGCAGCTTGAGGTCAGACAATGAGCAGTTCTTC.

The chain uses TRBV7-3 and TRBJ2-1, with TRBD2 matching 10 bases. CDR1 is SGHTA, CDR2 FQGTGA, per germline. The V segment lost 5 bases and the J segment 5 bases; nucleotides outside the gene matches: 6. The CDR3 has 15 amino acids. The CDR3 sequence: CASSPASGSNNEQFF. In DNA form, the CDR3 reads TGTGCCAGCAGCCCCGCTAGCGGGAGCAACAATGAGCAGTTCTTC.

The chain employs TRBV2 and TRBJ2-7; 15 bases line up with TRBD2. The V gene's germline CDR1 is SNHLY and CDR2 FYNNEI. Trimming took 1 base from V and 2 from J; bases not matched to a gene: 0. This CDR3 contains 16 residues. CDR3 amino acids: CASSEGTSGGAYEQYF. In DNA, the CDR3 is TGTGCCAGCAGTGAAGGGACTAGCGGGGGGGCCTACGAGCAGTACTTC.

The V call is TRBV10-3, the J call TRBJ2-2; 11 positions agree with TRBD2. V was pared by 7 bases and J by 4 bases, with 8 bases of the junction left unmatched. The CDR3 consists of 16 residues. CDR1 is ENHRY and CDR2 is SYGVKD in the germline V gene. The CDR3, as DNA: TGTGCCATCACCCTAGATGGGACTAGCGGCACCGGGGAGCTGTTTTTT. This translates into CAITLDGTSGTGELFF.

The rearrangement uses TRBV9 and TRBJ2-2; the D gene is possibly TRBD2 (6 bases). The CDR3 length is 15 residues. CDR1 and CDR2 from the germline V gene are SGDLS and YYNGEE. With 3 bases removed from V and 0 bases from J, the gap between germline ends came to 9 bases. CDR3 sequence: CASSAGGANTGELFF. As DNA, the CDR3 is TGTGCCAGCAGCGCCGGCGGGGCGAACACCGGGGAGCTGTTTTTT.

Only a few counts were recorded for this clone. The CDR3 nucleotides are TGTGCCAGCAGTCTTACCCAAGGGGGGGCGATTTCTACCGAGCAGTACTTC. It is translated as CASSLTQGGAISTEQYF. The chain links TRBV2 to TRBJ2-7; weak D call: TRBD2 (7 bases). CDR3 length equals 17 residues. From germline, CDR1 is SNHLY and CDR2 FYNNEI. V was pared by 5 bases and J by 6 bases, with 26 bases between.

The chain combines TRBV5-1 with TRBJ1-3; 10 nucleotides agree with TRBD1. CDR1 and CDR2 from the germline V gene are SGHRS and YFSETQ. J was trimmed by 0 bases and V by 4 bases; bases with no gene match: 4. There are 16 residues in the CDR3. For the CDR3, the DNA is TGCGCCAGCAGCACCGGGACAGGGGACTCTGGAAACACCATATATTTT. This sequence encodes CASSTGTGDSGNTIYF.

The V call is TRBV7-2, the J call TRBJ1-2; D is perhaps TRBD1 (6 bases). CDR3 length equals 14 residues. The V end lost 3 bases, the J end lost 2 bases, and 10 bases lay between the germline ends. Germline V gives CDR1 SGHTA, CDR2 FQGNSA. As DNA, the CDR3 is TGTGCCAGCAGCTTCGGGACAAAAAACTATGGCTACACCTTC. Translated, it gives CASSFGTKNYGYTF.

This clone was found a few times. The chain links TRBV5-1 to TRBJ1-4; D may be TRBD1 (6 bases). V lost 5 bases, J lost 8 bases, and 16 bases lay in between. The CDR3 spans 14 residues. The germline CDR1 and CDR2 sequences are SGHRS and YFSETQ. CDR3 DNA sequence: TGCGCCAGCAGGCCCACAGGGCCCAAGGAAAAACTGTTTTTT. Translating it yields CASRPTGPKEKLFF.

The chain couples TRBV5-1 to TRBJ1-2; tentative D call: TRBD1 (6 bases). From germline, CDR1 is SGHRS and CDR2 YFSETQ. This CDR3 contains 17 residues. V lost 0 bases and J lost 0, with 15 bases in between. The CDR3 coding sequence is TGCGCCAGCAGCTTGGCGGACAGCGTAACCGCTAACTATGGCTACACCTTC. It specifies CASSLADSVTANYGYTF.

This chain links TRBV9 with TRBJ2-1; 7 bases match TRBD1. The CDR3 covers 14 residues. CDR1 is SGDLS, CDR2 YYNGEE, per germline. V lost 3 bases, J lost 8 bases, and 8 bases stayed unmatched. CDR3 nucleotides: TGTGCCAGCAGCGCGATGACAGGGAGTCATGAGCAGTTCTTC. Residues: CASSAMTGSHEQFF.

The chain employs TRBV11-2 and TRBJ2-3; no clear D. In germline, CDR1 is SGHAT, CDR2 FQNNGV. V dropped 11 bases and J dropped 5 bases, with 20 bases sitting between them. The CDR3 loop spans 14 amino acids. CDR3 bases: TGTGCCTGCAATCCGGGTCAGAGAGGAGATACGCAGTATTTT. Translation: CACNPGQRGDTQYF.

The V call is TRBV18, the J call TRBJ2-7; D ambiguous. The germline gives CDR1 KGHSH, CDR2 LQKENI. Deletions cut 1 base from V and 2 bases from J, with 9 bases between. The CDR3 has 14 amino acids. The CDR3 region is CASSPHPAPYEQYF. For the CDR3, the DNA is TGTGCCAGCTCACCACATCCAGCGCCCTACGAGCAGTACTTC.

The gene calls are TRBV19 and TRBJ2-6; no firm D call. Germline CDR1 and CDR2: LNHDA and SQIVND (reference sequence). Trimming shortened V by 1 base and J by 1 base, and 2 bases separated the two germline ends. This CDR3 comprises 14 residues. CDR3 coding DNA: TGTGCCAGTAGTATAGTATCTGGGGCCAACGTCCTGACTTTC. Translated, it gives CASSIVSGANVLTF.

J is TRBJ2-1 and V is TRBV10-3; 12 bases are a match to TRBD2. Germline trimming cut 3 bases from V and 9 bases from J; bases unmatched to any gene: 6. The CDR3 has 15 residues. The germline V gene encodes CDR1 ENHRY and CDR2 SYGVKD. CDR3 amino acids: CAISEKLAGGGEQFF. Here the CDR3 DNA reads TGTGCCATCAGTGAAAAACTAGCGGGAGGAGGTGAGCAGTTCTTC.

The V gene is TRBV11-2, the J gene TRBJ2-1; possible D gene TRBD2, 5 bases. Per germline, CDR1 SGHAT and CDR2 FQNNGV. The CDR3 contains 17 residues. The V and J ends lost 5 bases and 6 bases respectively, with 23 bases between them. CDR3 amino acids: CASSLLLTSEFGNEQFF. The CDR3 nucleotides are TGTGCCAGCAGCCTCCTATTAACTAGTGAGTTTGGCAATGAGCAGTTCTTC.

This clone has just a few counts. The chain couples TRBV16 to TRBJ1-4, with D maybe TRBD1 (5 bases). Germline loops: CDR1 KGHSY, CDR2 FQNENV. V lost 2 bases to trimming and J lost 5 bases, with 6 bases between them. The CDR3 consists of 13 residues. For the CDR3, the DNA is TGTGCCAGCAGCCAACGACAGAATGAAAAACTGTTTTTT. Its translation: CASSQRQNEKLFF.

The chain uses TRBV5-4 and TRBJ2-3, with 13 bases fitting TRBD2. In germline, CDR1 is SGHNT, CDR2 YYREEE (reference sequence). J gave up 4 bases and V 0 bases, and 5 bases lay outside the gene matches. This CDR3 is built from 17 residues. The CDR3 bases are TGTGCCAGCAGCTTGGGTACTAGCGGGAGGGCCGCAGATACGCAGTATTTT. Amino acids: CASSLGTSGRAADTQYF.

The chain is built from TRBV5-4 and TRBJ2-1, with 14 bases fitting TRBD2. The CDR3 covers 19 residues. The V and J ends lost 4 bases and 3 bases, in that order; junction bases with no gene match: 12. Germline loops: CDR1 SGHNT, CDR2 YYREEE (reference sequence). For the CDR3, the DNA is TGTGCCAGCAGCCCGGGGGGGACTAGCGGGGGAGCCTTCTACAATGAGCAGTTCTTC. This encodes CASSPGGTSGGAFYNEQFF.

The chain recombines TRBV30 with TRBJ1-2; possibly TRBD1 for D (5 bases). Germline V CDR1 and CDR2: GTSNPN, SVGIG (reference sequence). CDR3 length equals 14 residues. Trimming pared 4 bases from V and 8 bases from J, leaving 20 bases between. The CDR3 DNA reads TGTGCCTGGAATCAACAGGTCAGAGTTCAAGGCTACACCTTC. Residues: CAWNQQVRVQGYTF.

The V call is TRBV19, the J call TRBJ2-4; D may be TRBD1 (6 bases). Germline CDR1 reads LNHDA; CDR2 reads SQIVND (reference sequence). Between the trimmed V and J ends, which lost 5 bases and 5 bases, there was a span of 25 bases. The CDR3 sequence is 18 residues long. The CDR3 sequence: CASSAVRNSGTSQNIQYF. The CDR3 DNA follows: TGTGCCAGTAGTGCCGTAAGAAATTCAGGGACATCGCAAAACATTCAGTACTTC.

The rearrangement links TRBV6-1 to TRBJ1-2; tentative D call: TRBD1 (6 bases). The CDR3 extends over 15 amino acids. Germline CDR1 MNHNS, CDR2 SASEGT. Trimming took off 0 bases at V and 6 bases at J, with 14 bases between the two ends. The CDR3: CASSEAGHPPHGYTF. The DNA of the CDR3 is TGTGCCAGCAGTGAAGCGGGACACCCTCCCCATGGCTACACCTTC.

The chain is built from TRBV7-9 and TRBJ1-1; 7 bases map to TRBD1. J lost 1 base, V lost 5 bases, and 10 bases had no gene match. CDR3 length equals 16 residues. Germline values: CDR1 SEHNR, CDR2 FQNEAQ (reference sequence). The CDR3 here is CASSQRGGVGNTEAFF. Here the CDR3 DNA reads TGTGCCAGCAGCCAAAGAGGGGGCGTCGGGAACACTGAAGCTTTCTTT. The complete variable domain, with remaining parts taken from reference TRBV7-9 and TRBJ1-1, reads DTGVSQNPRHKITKRGQNVTFRCDPISEHNRLYWYRQTLGQGPEFLTYFQNEAQLEKSRLLSDRFSAERPKGSFSTLEIQRTEQGDSAMYLCASSQRGGVGNTEAFFGQGTRLTVV.

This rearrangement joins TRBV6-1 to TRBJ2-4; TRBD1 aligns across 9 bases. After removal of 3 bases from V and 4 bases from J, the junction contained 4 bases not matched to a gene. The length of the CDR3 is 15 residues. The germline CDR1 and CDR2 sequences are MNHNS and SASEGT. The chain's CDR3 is CASSDRDRAKNIQYF. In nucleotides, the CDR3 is TGTGCCAGCAGTGACCGGGACAGGGCGAAAAACATTCAGTACTTC.

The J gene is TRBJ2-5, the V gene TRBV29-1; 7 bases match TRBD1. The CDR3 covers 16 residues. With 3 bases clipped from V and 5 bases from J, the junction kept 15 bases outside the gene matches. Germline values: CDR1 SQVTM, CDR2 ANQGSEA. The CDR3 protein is CSVDPGGEGARETQYF. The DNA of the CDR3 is TGCAGCGTTGACCCCGGCGGAGAGGGGGCGAGGGAGACCCAGTACTTC.

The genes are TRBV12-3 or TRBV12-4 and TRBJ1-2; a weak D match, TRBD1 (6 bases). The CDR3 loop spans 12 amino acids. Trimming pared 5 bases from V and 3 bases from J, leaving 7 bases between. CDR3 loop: CASSRQDYGYTF. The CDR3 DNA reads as TGTGCCAGCAGTCGACAGGACTATGGCTACACCTTC.

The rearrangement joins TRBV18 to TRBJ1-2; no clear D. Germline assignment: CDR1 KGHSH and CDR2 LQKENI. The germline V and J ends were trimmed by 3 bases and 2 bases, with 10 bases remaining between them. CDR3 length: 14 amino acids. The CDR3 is CASSPLAQNYGYTF. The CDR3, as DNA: TGTGCCAGCTCACCCCTGGCCCAAAACTATGGCTACACCTTC.

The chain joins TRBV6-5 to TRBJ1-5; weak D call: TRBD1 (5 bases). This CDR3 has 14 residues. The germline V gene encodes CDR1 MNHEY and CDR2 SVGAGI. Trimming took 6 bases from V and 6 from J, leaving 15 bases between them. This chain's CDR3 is CASRRREVSQPQHF. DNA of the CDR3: TGTGCCAGCAGGCGCAGGGAAGTCTCTCAGCCCCAGCATTTT.

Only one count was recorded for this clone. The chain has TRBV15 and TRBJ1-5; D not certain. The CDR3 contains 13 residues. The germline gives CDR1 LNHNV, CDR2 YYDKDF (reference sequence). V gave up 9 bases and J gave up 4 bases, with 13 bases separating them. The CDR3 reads CATAGDPNQPQHF. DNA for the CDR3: TGTGCCACGGCTGGAGATCCAAATCAGCCCCAGCATTTT.